The source of this T cell receptor (beta chain) is a study of regulatory T cells in long-lasting Graves disease. The overall study: Disease was considered persistent Graves' disease after over 5 years of antithyroid drugs (with positive TSH receptor antibodies).

Specified time point: persistent/refractory GD, antithyroid drugs over 5 years with positive TRAb. The TCR library was prepared using RNA isolated from PBMCs. Regarding the study as a whole: Repertoires from persistent disease leaned toward TRBV28, TRBJ1-2 and TRBJ2-5. Newly diagnosed Graves' patients exceeded persistent ones in TCR diversity.

HTBI primers from iRepertoire and Arm-PCR of CDR3 regions yielded the TCR beta libraries. One entry per CDR3 protein results from TCRdb running MiXCR on the multiplex PCR reads. In the table there are roughly 300,000 distinct CDR3 sequences, about 18% of which are singletons. Unmatched junction bases numbered 5, after V lost 5 bases and J lost 6 bases. Germline V gene lookup returns CDR1 LNHDA and CDR2 SQIVND (reference sequence). The CDR3 extends over 13 amino acids. Only a few counts were recorded for this clonotype. Its cognate antigen is unknown. The receptor comes from a female donor with Graves disease. The V call is TRBV19, the J call TRBJ1-2, with TRBD1 matching 8 bases. The sample was peripheral blood mononuclear cells (PBMCs), taken when the disease was refractory, from a patient treated with antithyroid drugs. CDR3 DNA sequence: TGTGCCAGTAGTGGATGGACAGGGCATGGCTACACCTTC. Translation gives CASSGWTGHGYTF.